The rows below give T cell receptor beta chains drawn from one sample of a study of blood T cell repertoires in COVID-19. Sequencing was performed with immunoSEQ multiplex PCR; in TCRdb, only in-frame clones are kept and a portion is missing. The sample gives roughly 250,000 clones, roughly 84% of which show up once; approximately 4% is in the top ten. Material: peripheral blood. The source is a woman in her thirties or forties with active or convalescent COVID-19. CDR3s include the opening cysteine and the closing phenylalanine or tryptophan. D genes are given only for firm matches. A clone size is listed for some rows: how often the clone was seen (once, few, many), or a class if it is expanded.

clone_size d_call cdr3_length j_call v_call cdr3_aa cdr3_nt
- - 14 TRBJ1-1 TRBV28 CASSFPGGNTEAFF TGTGCCAGCAGTTTCCCCGGGGGGAACACTGAAGCTTTCTTT
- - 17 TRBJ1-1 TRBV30 CAWGTARGGSMNTEAFF TGTGCCTGGGGGACGGCTAGGGGAGGGTCCATGAACACTGAAGCTTTCTTT
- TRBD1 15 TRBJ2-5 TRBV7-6 CASSLYPGTVETQYF TGTGCCAGCAGCTTGTACCCGGGGACAGTAGAGACCCAGTACTTC
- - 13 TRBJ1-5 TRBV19 CASSTQVNQPQHF TGTGCCAGTAGTACTCAGGTCAATCAGCCCCAGCATTTT
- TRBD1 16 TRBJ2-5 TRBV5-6 CASSRGTGGSQETQYF TGTGCCAGCAGCCGTGGGACAGGGGGTTCTCAAGAGACCCAGTACTTC
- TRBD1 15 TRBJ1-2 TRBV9 CASTKSGGGGYGYTF TGTGCCAGCACCAAGTCAGGGGGAGGCGGCTATGGCTACACCTTC
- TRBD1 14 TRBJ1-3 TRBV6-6 CASTGTGQRNTIYF TGTGCCAGCACCGGGACAGGTCAGAGAAACACCATATATTTT
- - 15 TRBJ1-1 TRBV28 CASSLYGHLNTEAFF TGTGCCAGCAGTTTATACGGACACTTGAACACTGAAGCTTTCTTT
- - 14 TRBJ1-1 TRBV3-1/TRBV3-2 CASSSLGGGTEAFF TGTGCCAGCAGCTCACTGGGCGGAGGGACTGAAGCTTTCTTT
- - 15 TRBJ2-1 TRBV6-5 CATIGGTVFDNEQFF TGTGCCACCATAGGGGGGACAGTCTTCGACAATGAGCAGTTCTTC
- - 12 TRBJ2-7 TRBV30 CAWYRVGYEQYF TGTGCCTGGTACAGGGTGGGCTACGAGCAGTACTTC
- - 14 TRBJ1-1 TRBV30 CAWSGGGQNTEAFF TGTGCCTGGAGTGGGGGAGGCCAGAACACTGAAGCTTTCTTT
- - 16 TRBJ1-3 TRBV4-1 CASSQSTINSGNTIYF TGCGCCAGCAGCCAATCGACAATCAACTCTGGAAACACCATATATTTT
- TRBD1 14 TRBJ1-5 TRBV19 CASSPTGGYQPQHF TGTGCCAGTAGTCCGACAGGGGGCTATCAGCCCCAGCATTTT
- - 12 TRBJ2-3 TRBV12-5 CASGKLTDTQYF TGTGCTAGTGGCAAACTTACAGATACGCAGTATTTT
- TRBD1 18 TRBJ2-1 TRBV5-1 CASSPKDRVQFSYNEQFF TGCGCCAGCAGCCCCAAGGACAGGGTTCAGTTCTCCTACAATGAGCAGTTCTTC
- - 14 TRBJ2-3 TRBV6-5 CASSYRFSADTQYF TGTGCCAGCAGTTACCGTTTCTCTGCAGATACGCAGTATTTT
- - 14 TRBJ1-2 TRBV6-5 CASSYSLEYNGYTF TGTGCCAGCAGTTACTCGCTCGAATACAATGGCTACACCTTC
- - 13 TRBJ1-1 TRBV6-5 CASSYSRVTEAFF TGTGCCAGCAGTTACTCGAGGGTCACTGAAGCTTTCTTT
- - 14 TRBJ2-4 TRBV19 CASSQGRAKNIQYF TGTGCCAGTAGTCAGGGGAGAGCCAAAAACATTCAGTACTTC
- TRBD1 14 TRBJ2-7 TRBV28 CASRGTGRSYEQYF TGTGCCAGCAGGGGGACAGGGCGGTCCTACGAGCAGTACTTC
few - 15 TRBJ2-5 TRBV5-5 CASSLAQRYQETQYF TGTGCCAGCAGCTTGGCACAGCGGTACCAAGAGACCCAGTACTTC
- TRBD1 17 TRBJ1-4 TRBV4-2 CASSPSGTGGSREKLFF TGTGCCAGCAGCCCTTCCGGGACAGGGGGCTCCAGGGAAAAACTGTTTTTT
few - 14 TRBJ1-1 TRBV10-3 CAISEHRMNTEAFF TGTGCCATCAGTGAACACAGGATGAACACTGAAGCTTTCTTT
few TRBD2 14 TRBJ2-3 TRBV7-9 CASSLTSPTDTQYF TGTGCCAGCAGCTTGACTAGCCCCACAGATACGCAGTATTTT
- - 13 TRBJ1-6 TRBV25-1 CASKQGLNSPLHF TGTGCCAGCAAACAGGGTCTTAATTCACCCCTCCACTTT
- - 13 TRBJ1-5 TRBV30 CAWSTGHNQPQHF TGTGCCTGGTCTACAGGGCACAATCAGCCCCAGCATTTT
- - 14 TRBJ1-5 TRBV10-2 CASSDLYSNQPQHF TGCGCCAGCAGTGACCTATATAGCAATCAGCCCCAGCATTTT
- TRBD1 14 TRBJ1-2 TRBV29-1 CSVEQATGNLGYTF TGCAGCGTTGAGCAGGCGACAGGGAACTTAGGCTACACCTTC
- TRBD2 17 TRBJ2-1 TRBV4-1 CASSRGGLAGFYNEQFF TGCGCCAGCAGCCGGGGGGGACTAGCGGGATTCTACAATGAGCAGTTCTTC
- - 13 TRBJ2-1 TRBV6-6 CASSYRDNNEQFF TGTGCCAGCAGTTACCGGGACAACAATGAGCAGTTCTTC
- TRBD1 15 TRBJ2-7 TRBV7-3 CASSLTGTGSYEQYF TGTGCCAGCAGCTTAACGGGGACAGGGAGTTACGAGCAGTACTTC
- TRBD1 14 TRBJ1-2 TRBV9 CASSPPGTVGGYTF TGTGCCAGCAGCCCGCCCGGGACAGTTGGGGGCTACACCTTC
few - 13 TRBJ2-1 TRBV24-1 CATAPGGLYEQFF TGTGCCACCGCGCCGGGGGGCCTCTATGAGCAGTTCTTC
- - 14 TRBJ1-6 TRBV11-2 CASSLGQGYSPLHF TGTGCCAGCAGCTTAGGGCAGGGTTATTCACCCCTCCACTTT
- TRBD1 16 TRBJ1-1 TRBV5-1 CASSSDRAGYNTEAFF TGCGCCAGCAGCTCCGACAGGGCTGGGTATAACACTGAAGCTTTCTTT
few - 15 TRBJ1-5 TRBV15 CATSASTASNQPQHF TGTGCCACCAGCGCCTCGACAGCCAGCAATCAGCCCCAGCATTTT
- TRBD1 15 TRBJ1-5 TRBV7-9 CASSSSGTGNQPQHF TGTGCCAGCAGCTCCTCCGGGACAGGCAATCAGCCCCAGCATTTT
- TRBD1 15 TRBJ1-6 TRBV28 CASSLARTGNSPLHF TGTGCCAGCAGTTTAGCGAGGACAGGGAATTCACCCCTCCACTTT
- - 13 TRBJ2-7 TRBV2 CASRRDNSYEQYF TGTGCCAGCAGACGGGACAACTCCTACGAGCAGTACTTC
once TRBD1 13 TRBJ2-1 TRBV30 CAWSSGTVYEQFF TGTGCCTGGAGTTCCGGGACAGTGTATGAGCAGTTCTTC
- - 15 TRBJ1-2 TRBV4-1 CASSQVGQKNYGYTF TGCGCCAGCAGCCAAGTAGGACAGAAGAACTATGGCTACACCTTC